This T cell receptor beta chain stems from a study of OX40 agonist ivuxolimab in advanced cancers. As for the study in general: Every 2 weeks, patients received ivuxolimab intravenously, dosed at 0.01 to 10 mg/kg. Three patients showed partial responses: one hepatocellular carcinoma and two cutaneous melanoma cases.

V shed 2 bases and J shed 0 bases, with 8 bases lying between them. This CDR3 spans 15 amino acids. Germline lookup yields CDR1 SGHTA and CDR2 FQGNSA. Regarding this clone: Its target is not known.

Whole-study results and caveats: Mean expanded clone counts were higher in CD8+ than CD4+ T cells. Both CD4+ and CD8+ T cell populations in blood had undergone clonal expansion by week 6 at 0.1 to 3.0 mg/kg.

Using immunoSEQ multiplex PCR, the repertoire was profiled, and TCRdb retains in-frame clones only, with some absent. The sample yields approximately 80,000 clones, 70% to 90% seen once. The sample consisted of CD4+ or CD8+ T cells sorted from blood, taken in a trial of the OX40 agonist ivuxolimab. The TCR comes from an adult with an advanced solid tumor such as melanoma, head and neck, liver or kidney cancer. This chain joins TRBV7-2 and TRBJ1-5; D might be TRBD1 (5 bases). The CDR3 sequence is CASSLTGRSNQPQHF. The DNA of the CDR3 is TGTGCCAGCAGCTTAACGGGGCGTAGCAATCAGCCCCAGCATTTT.